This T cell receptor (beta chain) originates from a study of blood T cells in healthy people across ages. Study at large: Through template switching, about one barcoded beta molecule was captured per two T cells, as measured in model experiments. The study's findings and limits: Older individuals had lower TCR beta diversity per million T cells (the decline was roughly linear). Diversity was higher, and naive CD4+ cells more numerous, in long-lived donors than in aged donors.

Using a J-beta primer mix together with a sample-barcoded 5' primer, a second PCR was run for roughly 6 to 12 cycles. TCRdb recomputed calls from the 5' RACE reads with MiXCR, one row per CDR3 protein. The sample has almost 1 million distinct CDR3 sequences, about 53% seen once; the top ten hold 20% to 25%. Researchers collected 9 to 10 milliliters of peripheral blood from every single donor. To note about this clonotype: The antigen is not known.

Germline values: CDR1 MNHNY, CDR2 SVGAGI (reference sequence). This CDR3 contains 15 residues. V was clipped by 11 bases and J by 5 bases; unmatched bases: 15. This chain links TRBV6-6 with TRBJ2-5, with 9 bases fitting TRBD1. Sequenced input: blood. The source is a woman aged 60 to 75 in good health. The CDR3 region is CASRGTGGRLETQYF. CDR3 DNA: TGTGCCTCCAGAGGTACAGGGGGCAGGTTGGAGACCCAGTACTTC.